The T cell receptor beta chain described here comes from a study of blood T cell repertoires in COVID-19. At the level of the study: Sample material is recorded as cDNA or gDNA derived from T cells, B-cell-depleted T cells, or PBMCs.

In the original analysis: The authors estimated nucleated cell counts from reference gene primer amplification. Profiling relied on immunoSEQ multiplex PCR, and the TCRdb table lists in-frame clones only, not all of them. V and J calls and clone size are given by that table; D and trimming were obtained from the DNA. The top ten hold over 4.5% of the sample, which has 100,000 to 150,000 clones, roughly 82% seen once. The receptor's source is a human donor in a cohort sampled during active COVID-19. The sample comprised peripheral blood.

CDR3 in amino acids: CASSRDRVGGYTF. The CDR3 nucleotides are TGTGCCAGCAGTAGGGACAGGGTCGGTGGCTACACCTTC. The chain joins TRBV6-5 to TRBJ1-2; 9 positions match TRBD1. This CDR3 contains 13 residues. Trimming removed 5 bases from V and 7 bases from J; junction bases left unmatched: 5. The germline CDR1 and CDR2 sequences are MNHEY and SVGAGI.